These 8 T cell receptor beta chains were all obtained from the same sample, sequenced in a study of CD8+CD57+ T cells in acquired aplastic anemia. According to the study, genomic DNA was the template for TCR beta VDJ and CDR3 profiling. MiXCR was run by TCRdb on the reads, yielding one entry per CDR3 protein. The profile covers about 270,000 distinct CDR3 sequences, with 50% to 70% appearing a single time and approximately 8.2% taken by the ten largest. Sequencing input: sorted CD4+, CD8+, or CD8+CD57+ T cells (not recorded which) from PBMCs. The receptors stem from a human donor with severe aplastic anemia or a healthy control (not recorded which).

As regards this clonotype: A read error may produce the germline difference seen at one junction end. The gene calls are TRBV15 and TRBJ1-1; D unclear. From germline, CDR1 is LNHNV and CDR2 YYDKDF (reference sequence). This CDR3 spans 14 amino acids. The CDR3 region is CATRRDHAGTEAFF. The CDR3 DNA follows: TGTGCCACCAGAAGAGATCACGCGGGCACTGAGGCTTTCTTT.

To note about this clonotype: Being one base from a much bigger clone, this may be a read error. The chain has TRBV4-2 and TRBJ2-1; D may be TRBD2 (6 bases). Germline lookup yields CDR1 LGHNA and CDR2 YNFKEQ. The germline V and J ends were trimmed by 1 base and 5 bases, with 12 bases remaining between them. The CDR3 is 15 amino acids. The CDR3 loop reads CASSQGGEIDNEQFF. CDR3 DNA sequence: TGTGCCAGCAGCCAAGGCGGGGAGATAGACAATGAGCAGTTCTTC.

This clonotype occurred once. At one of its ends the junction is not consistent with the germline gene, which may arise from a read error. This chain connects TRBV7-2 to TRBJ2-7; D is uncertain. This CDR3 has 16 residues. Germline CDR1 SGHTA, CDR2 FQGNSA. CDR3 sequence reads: CASSFVSVPSGGNPIF. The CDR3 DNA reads TGTGCCAGCAGCTTTGTCTCCGTCCCCTCGGGCGGTAACCCAATCTTC.

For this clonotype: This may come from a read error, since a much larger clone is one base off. The CDR3: CASSPQGVPTDTQYF. CDR3 coding DNA: TGTGCCAGCAGTCCGCAGGGGGTCCCCACAGATACGCAGTATTTT. The chain employs TRBV7-2 and TRBJ2-3; TRBD1 agrees at 7 bases. The V gene's germline CDR1 is SGHTA and CDR2 FQGNSA. The CDR3 extends over 15 amino acids. V lost 6 bases to trimming and J lost 2 bases; unmatched junction nucleotides: 8.

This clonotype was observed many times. CDR3 amino acids: CASSFDGQPFSEFSPLHF. The CDR3 coding sequence is TGTGCCAGCAGTTTTGACGGACAGCCCTTTTCAGAATTTTCACCCCTCCACTTT. The V call is TRBV12-3 or TRBV12-4, the J call TRBJ1-6, with D tentatively TRBD1 (6 bases). The CDR3 covers 18 residues. The germline V and J ends were trimmed by 3 bases and 9 bases, with 24 bases remaining between them.

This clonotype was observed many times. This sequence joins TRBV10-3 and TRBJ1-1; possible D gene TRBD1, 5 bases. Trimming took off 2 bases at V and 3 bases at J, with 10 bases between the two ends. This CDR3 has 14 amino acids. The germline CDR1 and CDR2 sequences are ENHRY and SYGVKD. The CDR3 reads CAISERGLHTEAFF. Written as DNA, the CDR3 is TGTGCCATCAGTGAGCGGGGGTTGCACACTGAAGCTTTCTTT.

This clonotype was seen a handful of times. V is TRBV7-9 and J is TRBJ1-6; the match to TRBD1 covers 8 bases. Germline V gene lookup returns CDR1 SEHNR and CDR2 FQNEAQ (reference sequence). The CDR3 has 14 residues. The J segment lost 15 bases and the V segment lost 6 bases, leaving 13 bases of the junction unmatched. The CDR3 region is CASSPTMTGVDLHF. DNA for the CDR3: TGTGCCAGCAGTCCAACAATGACAGGGGTAGACCTCCACTTT.

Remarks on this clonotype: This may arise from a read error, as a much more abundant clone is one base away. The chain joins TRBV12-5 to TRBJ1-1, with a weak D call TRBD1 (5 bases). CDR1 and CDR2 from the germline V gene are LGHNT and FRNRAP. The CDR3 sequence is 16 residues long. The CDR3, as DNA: TGTGCTAGTGGTCTCACGCCCAGGGTCTCAGGCACTGAAACTTTCTTT. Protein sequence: CASGLTPRVSGTETFF.